This T cell receptor beta chain was obtained from a study of cytomegalovirus exposure and HLA in healthy donors. PCR employed 60 Vbeta and 13 Jbeta primers. Data came from immunoSEQ multiplex PCR; TCRdb stores just in-frame clones and leaves some out. The profile shows about 110,000 clones, under 80% of them singletons. Nominally healthy donors provided the samples, though records likely missed some immune exposures. V lost 6 bases and J 3 bases, leaving 9 bases between the germline ends. Germline V gene lookup returns CDR1 SNHLY and CDR2 FYNNEI. CDR3 length: 12 residues. V is TRBV2 and J is TRBJ2-7, with a tentative D call TRBD2 (6 bases). The specimen was PBMCs. The sequence was collected from a woman in her thirties or forties in good health and CMV-seropositive. The CDR3 protein is CASRDGGYEQYF. The CDR3 bases are TGTGCCAGCAGGGACGGGGGCTACGAGCAGTACTTC.